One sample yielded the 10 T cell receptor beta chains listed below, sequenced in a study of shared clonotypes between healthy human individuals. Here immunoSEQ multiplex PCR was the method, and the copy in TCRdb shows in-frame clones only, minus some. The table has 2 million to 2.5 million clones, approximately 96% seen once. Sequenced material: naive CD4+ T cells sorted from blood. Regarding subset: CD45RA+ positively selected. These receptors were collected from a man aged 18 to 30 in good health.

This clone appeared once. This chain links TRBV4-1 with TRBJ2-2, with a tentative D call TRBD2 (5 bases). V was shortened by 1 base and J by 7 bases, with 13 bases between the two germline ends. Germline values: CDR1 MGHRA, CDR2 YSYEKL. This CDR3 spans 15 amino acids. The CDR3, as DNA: TGCGCCAGCAGCCAAGTGACGGGGAGAGGCGGGGAGCTGTTTTTT. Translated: CASSQVTGRGGELFF.

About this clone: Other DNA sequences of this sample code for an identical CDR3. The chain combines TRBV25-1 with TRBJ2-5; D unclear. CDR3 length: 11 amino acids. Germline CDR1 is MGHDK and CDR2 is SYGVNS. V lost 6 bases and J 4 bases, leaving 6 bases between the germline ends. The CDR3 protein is CASREGETQYF. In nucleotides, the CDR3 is TGTGCCAGCAGGGAAGGAGAGACCCAGTACTTC.

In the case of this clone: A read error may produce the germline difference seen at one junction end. The CDR3 DNA reads TGTGCTAGCAGTGAGTACTCGGCTAGTTCAGATGAGCAGTTCTTC. Translated: CASSEYSASSDEQFF. The genes are TRBV7-7 and TRBJ2-1, with D hard to call. CDR3 size: 15 residues. CDR1 and CDR2 from the germline V gene are SSHAT and FNYEAQ (reference sequence).

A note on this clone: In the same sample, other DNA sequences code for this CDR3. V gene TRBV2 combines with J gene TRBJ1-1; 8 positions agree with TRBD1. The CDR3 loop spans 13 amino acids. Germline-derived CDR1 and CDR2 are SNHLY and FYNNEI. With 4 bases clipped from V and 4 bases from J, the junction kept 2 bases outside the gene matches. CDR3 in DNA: TGTGCCAGCAGTGGACAGGGGAGCACTGAAGCTTTCTTT. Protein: CASSGQGSTEAFF.

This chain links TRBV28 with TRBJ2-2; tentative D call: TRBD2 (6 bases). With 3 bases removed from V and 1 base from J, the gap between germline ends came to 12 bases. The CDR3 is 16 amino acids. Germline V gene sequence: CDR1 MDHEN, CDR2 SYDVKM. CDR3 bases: TGTGCCAGCAGTTTGAGGGACTTCAGGAACACCGGGGAGCTGTTTTTT. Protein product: CASSLRDFRNTGELFF.

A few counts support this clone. CDR3 nucleotide sequence: TGTGCCAGCAGCTTTTTAGGGACAGGGAGTGGCAATGAGCAGTTCTTC. This encodes CASSFLGTGSGNEQFF. V gene TRBV7-9 combines with J gene TRBJ2-1, with 9 bases matching TRBD1. CDR3 size: 16 residues. Trimming took 3 bases from V and 6 from J; bases not matched to a gene: 9. Germline CDR1 is SEHNR and CDR2 is FQNEAQ (reference sequence). The entire variable domain, with the rest obtained from reference TRBV7-9 and TRBJ2-1, is as follows: DTGVSQNPRHKITKRGQNVTFRCDPISEHNRLYWYRQTLGQGPEFLTYFQNEAQLEKSRLLSDRFSAERPKGSFSTLEIQRTEQGDSAMYLCASSFLGTGSGNEQFFGPGTRLTVL.

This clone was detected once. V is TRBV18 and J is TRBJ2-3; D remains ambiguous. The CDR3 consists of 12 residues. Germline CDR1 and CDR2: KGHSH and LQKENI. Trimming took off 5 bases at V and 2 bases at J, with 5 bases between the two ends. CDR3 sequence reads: CASSGPTDTQYF. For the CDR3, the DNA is TGTGCCAGCTCAGGGCCCACAGATACGCAGTATTTT.

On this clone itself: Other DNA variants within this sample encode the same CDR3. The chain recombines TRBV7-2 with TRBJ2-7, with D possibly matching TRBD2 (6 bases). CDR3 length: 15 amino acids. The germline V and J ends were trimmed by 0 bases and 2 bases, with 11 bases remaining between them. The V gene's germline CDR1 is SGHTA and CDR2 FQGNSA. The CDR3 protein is CASSLAAGGTYEQYF. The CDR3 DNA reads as TGTGCCAGCAGCTTAGCGGCGGGCGGGACCTACGAGCAGTACTTC.

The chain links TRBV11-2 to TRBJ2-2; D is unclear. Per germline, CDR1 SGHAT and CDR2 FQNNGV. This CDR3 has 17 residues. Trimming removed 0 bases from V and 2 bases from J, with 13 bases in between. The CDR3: CASSLDRVGSNTGELFF. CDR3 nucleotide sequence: TGTGCCAGCAGCTTAGATCGGGTGGGGTCCAACACCGGGGAGCTGTTTTTT.

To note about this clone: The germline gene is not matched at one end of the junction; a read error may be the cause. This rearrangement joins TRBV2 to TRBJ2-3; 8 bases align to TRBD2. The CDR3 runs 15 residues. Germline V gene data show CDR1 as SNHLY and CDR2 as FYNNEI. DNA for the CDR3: TGTGCCAGCAGTGGACAACTAGCGGCCACATATACGCAGTATTTT. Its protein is CASSGQLAATYTQYF.